Below, 21 T cell receptor beta chains from the same sample are listed, as sequenced in a study of cytomegalovirus exposure and HLA in healthy donors. PCR employed 60 Vbeta and 13 Jbeta primers. TCRdb's table, derived via immunoSEQ multiplex PCR, lists solely in-frame clones and lacks some. The top ten hold 4% to 5.5% of the sample, which has about 120,000 clones, 79% seen once. Material for sequencing was PBMCs. These receptors were taken from a man aged 25-45 years in good health and CMV-seropositive.

The V call is TRBV6-5, the J call TRBJ2-5; D is ambiguous. The J call is in doubt because the DNA end fits TRBJ2-7 better. Germline assignment: CDR1 MNHEY and CDR2 SVGAGI. The length of the CDR3 is 14 residues. As DNA, the CDR3 is TGTGCCAGCAGTTACGAGGTCAGCTCCTACGAGCAGTACTTC. Its protein product is CASSYEVSSYEQYF.

The chain recombines TRBV4-3 with TRBJ1-1; 8 nucleotides match TRBD1. V trimming: 1 base; J trimming: 10 bases; junction bases outside the gene matches: 11. Looked up from germline, CDR1 is LGHNA and CDR2 is YSLEER. The CDR3 length is 15 residues. This chain's CDR3 is CASSQVWTGIDGAFF. As DNA, the CDR3 is TGCGCCAGCAGCCAAGTTTGGACAGGGATCGACGGAGCTTTCTTT.

The chain couples TRBV18 to TRBJ1-2; 12 bases are shared with TRBD1. The CDR3 spans 16 residues. V lost 4 bases and J lost 7; bases outside the gene matches: 10. In germline, CDR1 is KGHSH, CDR2 LQKENI. The CDR3 here is CASSLSGTGGAGGYTF. CDR3 in DNA: TGTGCCAGCTCACTCTCCGGGACAGGGGGCGCCGGTGGCTACACCTTC.

The J gene is TRBJ2-3, the V gene TRBV5-5; D unclear. Germline lookup yields CDR1 SGHKS and CDR2 YYEKEE (reference sequence). Trimming shortened V by 4 bases and J by 0 bases, and 15 bases separated the two germline ends. The CDR3 covers 16 residues. CDR3 region: CASSLPEKYSTDTQYF. The CDR3 region has the DNA TGTGCCAGCAGCCTTCCAGAAAAATACAGCACAGATACGCAGTATTTT. The full variable domain, in which reference TRBV5-5 and TRBJ2-3 provide the parts outside the CDR3, is DAGVTQSPTHLIKTRGQQVTLRCSPISGHKSVSWYQQVLGQGPQFIFQYYEKEERGRGNFPDRFSARQFPNYSSELNVNALLLGDSALYLCASSLPEKYSTDTQYFGPGTRLTVL.

The rearrangement uses TRBV5-1 and TRBJ2-3, with 12 bases matching TRBD2. Germline V CDR1 and CDR2: SGHRS, YFSETQ. Trimming at V came to 4 bases and at J to 0 bases, leaving 3 bases not matched to a gene. The CDR3 extends over 16 amino acids. Here the CDR3 reads CASSAGLAGSTDTQYF. DNA of the CDR3: TGCGCCAGCAGCGCAGGACTAGCGGGGAGCACAGATACGCAGTATTTT.

This clone has more than one count but fewer than ten. The chain carries TRBV7-2 and TRBJ2-1, with D tentatively TRBD2 (5 bases). The germline V and J ends were trimmed by 1 base and 0 bases, with 10 bases remaining between them. Germline V lookup: CDR1 SGHTA, CDR2 FQGNSA. This CDR3 region has 16 residues. The CDR3 sequence: CASSLVAGNSYNEQFF. In nucleotides, the CDR3 is TGTGCCAGCAGCTTAGTTGCCGGGAACTCCTACAATGAGCAGTTCTTC.

This clone was counted a single time. The chain employs TRBV6-4 and TRBJ2-2; 10 bases map to TRBD1. This CDR3 spans 16 amino acids. J gave up 4 bases and V 3 bases, and 5 bases lay outside the gene matches. Germline lookup yields CDR1 MRHNA and CDR2 SNTAGT. Here the CDR3 reads CASSDPGQGPTGELFF. As DNA, the CDR3 is TGTGCCAGCAGTGATCCGGGACAGGGGCCCACCGGGGAGCTGTTTTTT.

This sequence joins TRBV27 and TRBJ2-7, with D perhaps TRBD2 (5 bases). CDR1 and CDR2 (germline): MNHEY, SMNVEV (reference sequence). This CDR3 contains 13 residues. The V end lost 3 bases, the J end lost 4 bases, and 10 bases lay between the germline ends. CDR3 sequence: CASSFGELYEQYF. The CDR3 region has the DNA TGTGCCAGCAGTTTCGGGGAATTATACGAGCAGTACTTC.

As for this clone: The junction departs from the called germline gene at one end, perhaps through a read error. The chain carries TRBV7-9 and TRBJ2-7; D possibly corresponds to TRBD2 (7 bases). Per germline, CDR1 SEHNR and CDR2 FQNEAQ (reference sequence). The length of the CDR3 is 17 residues. The CDR3 protein is CSSSSTLSRGAFGEQYF. CDR3 coding DNA: TGTTCCAGCAGCTCCACCTTGAGCCGGGGGGCCTTTGGCGAGCAGTACTTC.

This chain uses TRBV5-8 with TRBJ1-3; D ambiguous. Trimming shortened V by 1 base and J by 0 bases, and 11 bases separated the two germline ends. The germline V gene has CDR1 SGHTS and CDR2 YDEGEE. This CDR3 is built from 16 residues. The CDR3 region has the DNA TGTGCCAGCAGCTTGCACACCCTCAGCTCTGGAAACACCATATATTTT. Translated, it gives CASSLHTLSSGNTIYF.

V is TRBV11-2 and J is TRBJ2-1; 10 positions agree with TRBD2. J gave up 7 bases and V 4 bases, and 7 bases lay outside the gene matches. The CDR3 is made up of 15 amino acids. Germline values: CDR1 SGHAT, CDR2 FQNNGV. DNA of the CDR3: TGTGCCAGCAGCTCCACTAGCGGGGTGGGAAATGAGCAGTTCTTC. This translates into CASSSTSGVGNEQFF.

This chain joins TRBV19 and TRBJ2-7; 9 bases are shared with TRBD1. CDR3 length: 15 amino acids. The germline V gene has CDR1 LNHDA and CDR2 SQIVND (reference sequence). The junction had 9 bases not matched to a gene; V was cut back by 4 bases and J by 5 bases. CDR3 sequence (DNA): TGTGCCAGTAGTACCTCGGGACAGGGTGGCCACGAGCAGTACTTC. This sequence encodes CASSTSGQGGHEQYF.

The chain links TRBV11-3 to TRBJ1-2, with a possible D match to TRBD1 (6 bases). The V gene's germline CDR1 is SGHNT and CDR2 YENEEA. The germline V and J ends were trimmed by 7 bases and 2 bases, with 14 bases remaining between them. The CDR3 runs 14 residues. Written as DNA, the CDR3 is TGTGCCAGCAACCCGGGGGGGCAGAACTATGGCTACACCTTC. Protein product: CASNPGGQNYGYTF.

This clone occurred a few times. The chain employs TRBV29-1 and TRBJ1-1, with a tentative D call TRBD1 (6 bases). CDR1 and CDR2 (germline): SQVTM, ANQGSEA. This CDR3 comprises 12 residues. V gave up 7 bases and J gave up 5 bases, with 14 bases separating them. CDR3 sequence (DNA): TGCAGCGCTCACGAAGGGGGTACTGAAGCTTTCTTT. Its translation: CSAHEGGTEAFF.

This CDR3 is CAWSDGGVFYGYTF. The CDR3 DNA reads TGTGCCTGGAGTGACGGGGGAGTTTTTTATGGCTACACCTTC. The rearrangement uses TRBV30 and TRBJ1-2; tentatively, D is TRBD1 (5 bases). Germline V gene sequence: CDR1 GTSNPN, CDR2 SVGIG (reference sequence). Trimming cost V 1 base and J 5 bases, with 14 bases left between them. This CDR3 spans 14 amino acids.

This clone was seen a few times. The chain employs TRBV28 and TRBJ1-2, with TRBD1 as a possible D gene (5 bases). The length of the CDR3 is 15 residues. V was clipped by 3 bases and J by 8 bases, with 19 bases between them. CDR1 is MDHEN and CDR2 is SYDVKM in the germline V gene. The CDR3 loop reads CASSLRGVGDRGYTF. CDR3 DNA: TGTGCCAGCAGTTTGCGGGGGGTAGGGGACCGCGGCTACACCTTC.

J is TRBJ1-5 and V is TRBV21-1; TRBD1 is taken as the D call from the table, unchecked against the DNA. TRBV21-1 is shown as a pseudogene. This CDR3 is built from 14 residues. The CDR3 DNA is TGTGCCAGCAGCAAAGTACAGAAAGGTCAGCCCCAGCATTTT. Its translation: CASSKVQKGQPQHF.

The chain has TRBV4-2 and TRBJ2-3; 8 bases are shared with TRBD2. Germline V gene lookup returns CDR1 LGHNA and CDR2 YNFKEQ. V dropped 0 bases and J dropped 8; count of bases not matched to a gene: 10. This CDR3 is 16 amino acids long. The chain's CDR3 is CASSQDYASGRGTQYF. The CDR3 coding sequence is TGTGCCAGCAGCCAAGATTATGCTAGCGGGCGGGGTACGCAGTATTTT.

This chain joins TRBV7-2 and TRBJ1-6, with 7 bases that match TRBD1. After removal of 5 bases from V and 5 bases from J, the junction contained 6 bases not matched to a gene. CDR3 size: 15 residues. Germline CDR1 reads SGHTA; CDR2 reads FQGNSA. The CDR3 DNA sequence: TGTGCCAGCAGCGAAGAAGGGACAGATAATTCACCCCTCCACTTT. Translated, it gives CASSEEGTDNSPLHF.

Comment on this clone: This CDR3 is also generated by other DNA sequences in the sample. This chain links TRBV7-2 with TRBJ2-7; the D is unclear. Germline loops: CDR1 SGHTA, CDR2 FQGNSA. The CDR3 is 16 amino acids. V lost 1 base and J 2 bases, leaving 15 bases between the germline ends. The DNA of the CDR3 is TGTGCCAGCAGCTTAGGAGATACTGGTTTAACCTACGAGCAGTACTTC. This sequence encodes CASSLGDTGLTYEQYF.

The chain couples TRBV30 to TRBJ1-4; D not certain. CDR1 and CDR2 (germline): GTSNPN, SVGIG (reference sequence). The germline V and J ends were trimmed by 0 bases and 8 bases, with 13 bases remaining between them. This CDR3 is built from 14 residues. CDR3 region: CAWSVPPIGEKLFF. CDR3 coding DNA: TGTGCCTGGAGTGTACCCCCGATCGGGGAAAAACTGTTTTTT.